This T cell receptor beta chain is from a study of CD8+CD57+ T cells in acquired aplastic anemia. Study context: Recorded DNA amounts for sorted CD4+ and CD8+ cells had an average of around 3.5 ug.

As concerns this clonotype: One junction end disagrees with the germline gene, perhaps due to a read error.

Genomic DNA provided the template from which TCR beta VDJ and CDR3 profiles were obtained. MiXCR was run by TCRdb on the reads, yielding one entry per CDR3 protein. The sample shows about half a million distinct CDR3 sequences, approximately 32% of them seen only once. The patients chosen for sequencing had shown expansion of CD8+CD57+ cells (detected by flow cytometry). Germline assignment: CDR1 KGHSH and CDR2 LQKENI. This CDR3 region has 15 residues. The sequenced material came from sorted CD4+, CD8+, or CD8+CD57+ T cells (not recorded which) from PBMCs. The chain is built from TRBV18 and TRBJ1-5, with D possibly being TRBD1 (6 bases). The receptor comes from a human donor with aplastic anemia. CDR3 region: CARSPQGLGDQPQHF. The CDR3 nucleotides are TGTGCCCGCTCGCCACAGGGATTAGGGGATCAGCCCCAGCATTTT.